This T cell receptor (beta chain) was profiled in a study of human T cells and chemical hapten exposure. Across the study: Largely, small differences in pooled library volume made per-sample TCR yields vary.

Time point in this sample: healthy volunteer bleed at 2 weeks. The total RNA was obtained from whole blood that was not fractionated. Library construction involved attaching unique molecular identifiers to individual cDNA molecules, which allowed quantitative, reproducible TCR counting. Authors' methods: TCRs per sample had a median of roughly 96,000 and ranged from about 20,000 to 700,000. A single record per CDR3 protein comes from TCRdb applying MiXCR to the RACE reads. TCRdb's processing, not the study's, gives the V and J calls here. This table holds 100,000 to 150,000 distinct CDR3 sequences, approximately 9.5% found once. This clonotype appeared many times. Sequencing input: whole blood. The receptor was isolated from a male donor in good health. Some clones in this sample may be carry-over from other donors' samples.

The CDR3 nucleotides are TGTGCCAGCAGCTTAGGAGAGAACACTGAAGCTTTCTTT. Protein product: CASSLGENTEAFF. The chain is built from TRBV7-9 and TRBJ1-1; D is unclear. Germline V gene sequence: CDR1 SEHNR, CDR2 FQNEAQ (reference sequence). The germline V and J ends were trimmed by 1 base and 1 base, with 4 bases remaining between them. The CDR3 contains 13 residues.